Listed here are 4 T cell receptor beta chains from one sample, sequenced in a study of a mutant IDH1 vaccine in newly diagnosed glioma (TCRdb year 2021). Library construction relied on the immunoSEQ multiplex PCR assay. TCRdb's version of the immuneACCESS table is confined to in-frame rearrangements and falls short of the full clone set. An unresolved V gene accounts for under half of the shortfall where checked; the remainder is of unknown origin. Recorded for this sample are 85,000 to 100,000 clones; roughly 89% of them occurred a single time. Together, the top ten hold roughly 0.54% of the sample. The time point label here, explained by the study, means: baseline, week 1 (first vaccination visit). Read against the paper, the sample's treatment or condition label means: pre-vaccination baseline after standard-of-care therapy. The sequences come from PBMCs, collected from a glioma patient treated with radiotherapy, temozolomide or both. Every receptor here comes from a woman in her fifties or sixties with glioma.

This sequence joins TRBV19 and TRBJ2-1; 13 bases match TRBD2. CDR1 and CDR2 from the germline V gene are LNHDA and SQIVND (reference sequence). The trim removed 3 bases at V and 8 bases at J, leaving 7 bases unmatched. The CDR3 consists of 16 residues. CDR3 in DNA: TGTGCCAGTAGTATTGTACTAGCGGGAGGGCGGGATGAGCAGTTCTTC. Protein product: CASSIVLAGGRDEQFF.

CDR3 nucleotides: TGTGCCAGCAGCCAAAGGGGACAGGGGCTAAATTCACCCCTCCACTTT. Residues: CASSQRGQGLNSPLHF. The chain links TRBV4-2 to TRBJ1-6; 10 bases are shared with TRBD1. The CDR3 is 16 amino acids. Germline V gene data show CDR1 as LGHNA and CDR2 as YNFKEQ. V was pared by 2 bases and J by 7 bases, with 5 bases of the junction left unmatched.

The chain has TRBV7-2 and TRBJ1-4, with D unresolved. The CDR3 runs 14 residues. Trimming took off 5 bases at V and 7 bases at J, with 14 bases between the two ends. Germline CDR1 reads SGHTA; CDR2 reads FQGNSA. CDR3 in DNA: TGTGCCAGCAGCGTAAATGGGGTGGTTGAAAAACTGTTTTTT. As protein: CASSVNGVVEKLFF.

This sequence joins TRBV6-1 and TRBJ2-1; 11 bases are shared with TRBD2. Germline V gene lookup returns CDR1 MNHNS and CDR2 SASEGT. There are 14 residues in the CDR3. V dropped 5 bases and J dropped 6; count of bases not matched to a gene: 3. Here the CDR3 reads CASSLSGRANEQFF. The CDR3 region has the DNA TGTGCCAGCAGTCTTAGCGGGAGGGCCAATGAGCAGTTCTTC.